These 9 T cell receptor beta chains came from one sample sequenced in a study of blood T cell repertoires in COVID-19. The method was immunoSEQ multiplex PCR; TCRdb's version includes in-frame clones alone and lacks a portion of them. Counted here are hundreds of thousands of clones, about 84% occurring once; the ten biggest clones make up more than 2%. The sample taken for sequencing was PBMCs or T cells enriched from blood (not recorded which). The receptor set was obtained from a woman aged 45 to 65 who had recovered from COVID-19.

This chain joins TRBV2 and TRBJ2-1, with TRBD2 matching over 8 bases. J gave up 6 bases and V 8 bases, and 9 bases lay outside the gene matches. This CDR3 comprises 14 residues. The germline CDR1 and CDR2 sequences are SNHLY and FYNNEI. The CDR3 here is CASPPGLGANEQFF. CDR3 nucleotide sequence: TGTGCCAGCCCGCCGGGACTAGGCGCCAATGAGCAGTTCTTC. The variable domain in full, completed from reference TRBV2 and TRBJ2-1, reads EPEVTQTPSHQVTQMGQEVILRCVPISNHLYFYWYRQILGQKVEFLVSFYNNEISEKSEIFDDQFSVERPDGSNFTLKIRSTKLEDSAMYFCASPPGLGANEQFFGPGTRLTVL.

The chain links TRBV9 to TRBJ2-1, with a possible D match to TRBD2 (7 bases). CDR3 length equals 16 residues. V was shortened by 4 bases and J by 0 bases, with 14 bases between the two germline ends. The germline CDR1 and CDR2 sequences are SGDLS and YYNGEE. Written as DNA, the CDR3 is TGTGCCAGCAGCAGAAAGGGGGGGCCCTCCTACAATGAGCAGTTCTTC. This codes for CASSRKGGPSYNEQFF.

The chain is built from TRBV5-4 and TRBJ2-5, with D possibly matching TRBD1 (5 bases). Looked up from germline, CDR1 is SGHNT and CDR2 is YYREEE (reference sequence). CDR3 length equals 15 residues. V was trimmed by 0 bases and J by 3 bases, leaving 12 bases between them. The CDR3 DNA sequence: TGTGCCAGCAGCTTGGCCATCGGCAGGGAAGAGACCCAGTACTTC. Translating gives CASSLAIGREETQYF.

CDR3 DNA: TGTGCCAGCAGCTTAGGAGGAGGCGATCAGCCCCAGCATTTT. Translated: CASSLGGGDQPQHF. The chain recombines TRBV7-6 with TRBJ1-5; D uncertain. The CDR3 runs to 14 residues. V gave up 1 base and J gave up 5 bases, with 9 bases separating them. Per the germline V gene, CDR1 is SGHVS and CDR2 is FNYEAQ.

Here the CDR3 DNA reads TGTGCCAGCAGTTTATCCGCGGGAGTTACCGGGGAGCTGTTTTTT. Translated, it gives CASSLSAGVTGELFF. The J gene is TRBJ2-2, the V gene TRBV28; 7 bases agree with TRBD2. The V gene's germline CDR1 is MDHEN and CDR2 SYDVKM. This CDR3 spans 15 amino acids. The V segment lost 1 base and the J segment 5 bases; nucleotides outside the gene matches: 4.

The gene calls are TRBV30 and TRBJ1-6; the D is unclear. This CDR3 is 13 amino acids long. The V and J ends lost 0 bases and 9 bases respectively, with 9 bases between them. Germline V gene data show CDR1 as GTSNPN and CDR2 as SVGIG (reference sequence). DNA of the CDR3: TGTGCCTGGAGTGTACAGCCGCGTTCACCCCTCCACTTT. Its protein product is CAWSVQPRSPLHF.

This chain connects TRBV7-2 to TRBJ2-7; D unresolved. This CDR3 is built from 15 residues. With 1 base removed from V and 5 bases from J, the gap between germline ends came to 15 bases. CDR1 and CDR2 from the germline V gene are SGHTA and FQGNSA. CDR3 DNA: TGTGCCAGCAGCTTAGAGTCTGTGGGCCGGCACGAGCAGTACTTC. It translates to CASSLESVGRHEQYF.

The chain carries TRBV5-5 and TRBJ2-1; tentative D call: TRBD1 (6 bases). The V end was cut by 0 bases, the J end by 8 bases, with 21 bases between. The CDR3 is 17 amino acids. The germline V gene has CDR1 SGHKS and CDR2 YYEKEE (reference sequence). CDR3 DNA sequence: TGTGCCAGCAGCTTGGGGGGGCCGGCCTCCGTATGGGATGAGCAGTTCTTC. It encodes CASSLGGPASVWDEQFF.

This chain joins TRBV10-3 and TRBJ1-2; no reliable D call. Germline assignment: CDR1 ENHRY and CDR2 SYGVKD. Trimming pared 2 bases from V and 8 bases from J, leaving 9 bases between. The CDR3 spans 12 residues. CDR3 sequence (DNA): TGTGCCATCAGTGAGACGGGAAGGGGCTACACCTTC. It specifies CAISETGRGYTF.